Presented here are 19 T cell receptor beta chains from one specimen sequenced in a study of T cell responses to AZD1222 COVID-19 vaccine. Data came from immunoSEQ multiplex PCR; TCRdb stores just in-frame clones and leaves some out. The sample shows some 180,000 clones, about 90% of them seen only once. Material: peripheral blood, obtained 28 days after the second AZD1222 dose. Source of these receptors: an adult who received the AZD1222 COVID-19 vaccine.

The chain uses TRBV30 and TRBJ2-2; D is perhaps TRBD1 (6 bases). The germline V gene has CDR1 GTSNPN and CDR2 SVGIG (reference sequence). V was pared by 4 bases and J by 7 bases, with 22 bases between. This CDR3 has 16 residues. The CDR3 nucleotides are TGTGCCTGGAATAGACCCGGGACACTCATAGGCGGGGAGCTGTTTTTT. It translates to CAWNRPGTLIGGELFF.

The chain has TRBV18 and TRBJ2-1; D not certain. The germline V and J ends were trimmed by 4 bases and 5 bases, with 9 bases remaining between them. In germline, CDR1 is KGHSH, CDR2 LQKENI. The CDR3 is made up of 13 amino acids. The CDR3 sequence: CASSLRTDNEQFF. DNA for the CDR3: TGTGCCAGCTCACTCCGGACCGACAATGAGCAGTTCTTC.

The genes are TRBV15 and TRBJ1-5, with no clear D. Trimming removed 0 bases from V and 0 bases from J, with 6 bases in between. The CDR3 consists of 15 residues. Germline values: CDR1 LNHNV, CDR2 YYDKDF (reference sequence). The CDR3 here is CATSRDRSSNQPQHF. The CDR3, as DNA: TGTGCCACCAGCAGAGATCGGTCTAGCAATCAGCCCCAGCATTTT.

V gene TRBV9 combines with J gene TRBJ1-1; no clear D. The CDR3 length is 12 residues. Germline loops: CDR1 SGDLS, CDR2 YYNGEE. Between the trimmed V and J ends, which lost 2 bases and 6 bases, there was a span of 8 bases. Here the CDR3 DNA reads TGTGCCAGCAGCGTGGCTGGCGCTGAAGCTTTCTTT. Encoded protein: CASSVAGAEAFF.

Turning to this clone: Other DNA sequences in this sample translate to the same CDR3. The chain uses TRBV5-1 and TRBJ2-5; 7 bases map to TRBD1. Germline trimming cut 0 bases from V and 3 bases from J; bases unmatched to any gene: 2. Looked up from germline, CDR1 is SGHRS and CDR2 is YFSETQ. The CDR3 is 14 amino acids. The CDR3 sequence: CASSLGTGKETQYF. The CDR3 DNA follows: TGCGCCAGCAGCTTGGGGACAGGAAAAGAGACCCAGTACTTC.

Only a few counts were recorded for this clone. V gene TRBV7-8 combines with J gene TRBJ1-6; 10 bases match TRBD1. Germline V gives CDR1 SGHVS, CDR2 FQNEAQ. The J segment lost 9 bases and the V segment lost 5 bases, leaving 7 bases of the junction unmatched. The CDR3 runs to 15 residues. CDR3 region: CASSPRQGAGSPLHF. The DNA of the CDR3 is TGTGCCAGCAGCCCCCGACAGGGGGCTGGTTCACCCCTCCACTTT. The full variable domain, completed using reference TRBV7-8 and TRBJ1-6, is GAGVSQSPRYKVAKRGQDVALRCDPISGHVSLFWYQQALGQGPEFLTYFQNEAQLDKSGLPSDRFFAERPEGSVSTLKIQRTQQEDSAVYLCASSPRQGAGSPLHFGNGTRLTVT.

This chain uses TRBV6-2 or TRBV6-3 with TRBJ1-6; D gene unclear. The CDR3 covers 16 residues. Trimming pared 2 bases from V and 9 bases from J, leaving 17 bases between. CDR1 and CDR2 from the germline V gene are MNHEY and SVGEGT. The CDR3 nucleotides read TGTGCCAGCAGTTACGATCGCCTGAATCTTCCTTCACCCCTCCACTTT. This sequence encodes CASSYDRLNLPSPLHF.

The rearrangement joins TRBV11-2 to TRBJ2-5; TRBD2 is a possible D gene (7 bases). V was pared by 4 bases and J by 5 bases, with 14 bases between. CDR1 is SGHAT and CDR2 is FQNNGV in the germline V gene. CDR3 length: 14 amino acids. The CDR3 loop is CASSWGGGQETQYF. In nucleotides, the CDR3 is TGTGCCAGCAGCTGGGGAGGGGGGCAGGAGACCCAGTACTTC.

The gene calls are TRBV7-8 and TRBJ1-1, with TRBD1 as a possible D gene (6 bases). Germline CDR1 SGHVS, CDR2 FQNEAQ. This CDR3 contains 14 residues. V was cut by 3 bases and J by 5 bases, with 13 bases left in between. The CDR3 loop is CASSFSGGGTEAFF. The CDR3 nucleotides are TGTGCCAGCAGCTTTTCGGGGGGCGGTACTGAAGCTTTCTTT.

The CDR3 sequence: CASSLVSYNEQFF. CDR3 DNA: TGTGCCAGCAGCTTGGTGTCCTACAATGAGCAGTTCTTC. The chain carries TRBV5-5 and TRBJ2-1, with D unresolved. Looked up from germline, CDR1 is SGHKS and CDR2 is YYEKEE (reference sequence). The CDR3 contains 13 residues. Trimming took off 0 bases at V and 1 base at J, with 2 bases between the two ends.

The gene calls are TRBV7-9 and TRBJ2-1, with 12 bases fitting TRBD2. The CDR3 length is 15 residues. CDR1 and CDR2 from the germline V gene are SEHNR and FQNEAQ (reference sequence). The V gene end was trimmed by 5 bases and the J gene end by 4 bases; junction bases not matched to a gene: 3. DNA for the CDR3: TGTGCCAGCAGCCGACTAGCGGGGGAATACAATGAGCAGTTCTTC. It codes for CASSRLAGEYNEQFF.

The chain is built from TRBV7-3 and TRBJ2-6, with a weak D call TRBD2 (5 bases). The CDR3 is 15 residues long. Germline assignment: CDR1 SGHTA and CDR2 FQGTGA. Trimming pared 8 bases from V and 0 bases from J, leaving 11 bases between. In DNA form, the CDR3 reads TGTGCCAGCTCTAGGGAGAGCTCTGGGGCCAACGTCCTGACTTTC. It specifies CASSRESSGANVLTF.

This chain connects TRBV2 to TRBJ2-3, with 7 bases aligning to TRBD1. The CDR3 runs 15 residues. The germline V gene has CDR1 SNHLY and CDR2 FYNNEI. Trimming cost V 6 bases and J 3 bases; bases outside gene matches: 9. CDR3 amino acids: CASSATGPGTDTQYF. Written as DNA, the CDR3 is TGTGCCAGCAGCGCGACAGGGCCTGGGACAGATACGCAGTATTTT.

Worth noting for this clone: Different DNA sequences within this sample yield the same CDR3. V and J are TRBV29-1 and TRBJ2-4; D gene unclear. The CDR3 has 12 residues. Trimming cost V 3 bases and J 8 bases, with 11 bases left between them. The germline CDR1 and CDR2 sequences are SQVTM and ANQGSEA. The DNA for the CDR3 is TGCAGCGTTGAGCTCACTGGGCACATTCAGTACTTC. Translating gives CSVELTGHIQYF.

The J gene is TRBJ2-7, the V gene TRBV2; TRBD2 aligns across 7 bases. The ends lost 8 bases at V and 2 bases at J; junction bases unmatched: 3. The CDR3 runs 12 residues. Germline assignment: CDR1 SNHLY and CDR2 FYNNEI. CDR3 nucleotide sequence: TGTGCCAGCGGGGACTACCCCTACGAGCAGTACTTC. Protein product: CASGDYPYEQYF.

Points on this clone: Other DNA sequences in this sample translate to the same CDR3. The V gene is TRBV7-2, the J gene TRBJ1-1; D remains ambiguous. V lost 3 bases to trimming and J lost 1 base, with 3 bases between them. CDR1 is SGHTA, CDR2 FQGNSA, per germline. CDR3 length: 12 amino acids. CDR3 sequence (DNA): TGTGCCAGCAGCTTTCAGAACACTGAAGCTTTCTTT. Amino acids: CASSFQNTEAFF.

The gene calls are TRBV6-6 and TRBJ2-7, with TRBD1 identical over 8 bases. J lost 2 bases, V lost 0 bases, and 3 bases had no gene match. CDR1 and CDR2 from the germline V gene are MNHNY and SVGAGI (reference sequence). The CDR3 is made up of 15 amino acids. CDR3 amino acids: CASSYSAGGTYEQYF. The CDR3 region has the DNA TGTGCCAGCAGTTACTCAGCAGGGGGCACCTACGAGCAGTACTTC.

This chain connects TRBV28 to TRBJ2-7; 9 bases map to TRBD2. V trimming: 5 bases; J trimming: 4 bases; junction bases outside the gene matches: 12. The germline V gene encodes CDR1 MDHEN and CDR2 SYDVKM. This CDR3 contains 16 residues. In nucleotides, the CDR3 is TGTGCCAGCAGTGGGTCGGCTAGCGGGACGGCGTACGAGCAGTACTTC. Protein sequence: CASSGSASGTAYEQYF.

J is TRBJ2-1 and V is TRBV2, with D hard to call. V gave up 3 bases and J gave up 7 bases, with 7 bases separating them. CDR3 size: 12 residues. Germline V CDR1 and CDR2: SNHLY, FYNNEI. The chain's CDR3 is CASSDSRNEQFF. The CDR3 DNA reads TGTGCCAGCAGTGACAGCAGAAATGAGCAGTTCTTC.